This T cell receptor beta chain was sequenced in a study of T cells in women clearing cervical HPV infection. Assay: immunoSEQ multiplex PCR; the TCRdb copy retains only in-frame clones and omits some. The sample table includes roughly 15,000 clones. By frequency, this clone is medium-sized (0.01 to 0.1%). This TCR was sampled from a woman aged 18 to 75 with a cervical HPV16 infection that either progressed to CIN3+ or cleared (not recorded which). Sequencing input: blood buffy coat.

The covered CDR3 bases are TGCAGCGTCGTCGGAGAGCAGGTCGATGGC. This translates into CSVVGEQVDG. The entire CDR3 is CSVVGEQVDGYTF. V gene TRBV29-1 combines with J gene TRBJ1-2; D remains unclear. The read stops 3 residues short of the end of the CDR3; the missing end is completed from the germline J gene. Germline CDR1 and CDR2: SQVTM and ANQGSEA. The CDR3 runs 13 residues. The germline V and J ends were trimmed by 6 bases and 6 bases, with 17 bases remaining between them. The full variable domain, completed using reference TRBV29-1 and TRBJ1-2, is SAVISQKPSRDICQRGTSLTIQCQVDSQVTMMFWYRQQPGQSLTLIATANQGSEATYESGFVIDKFPISRPNLTFSTLTVSNMSPEDSSIYLCSVVGEQVDGYTFGSGTRLTVV.